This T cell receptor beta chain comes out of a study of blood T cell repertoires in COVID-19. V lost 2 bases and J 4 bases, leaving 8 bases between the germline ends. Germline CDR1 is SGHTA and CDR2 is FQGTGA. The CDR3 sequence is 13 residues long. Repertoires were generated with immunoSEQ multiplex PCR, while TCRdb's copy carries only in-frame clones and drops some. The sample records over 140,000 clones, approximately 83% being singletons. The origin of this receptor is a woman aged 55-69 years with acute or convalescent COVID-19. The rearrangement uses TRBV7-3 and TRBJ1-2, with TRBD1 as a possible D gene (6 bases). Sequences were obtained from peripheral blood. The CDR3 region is CASSLGQSYGYTF. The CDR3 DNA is TGTGCCAGCAGCTTAGGACAGAGCTATGGCTACACCTTC. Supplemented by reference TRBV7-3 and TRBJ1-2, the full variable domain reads GAGVSQTPSNKVTEKGKYVELRCDPISGHTALYWYRQSLGQGPEFLIYFQGTGAADDSGLPNDRFFAVRPEGSVSTLKIQRTERGDSAVYLCASSLGQSYGYTFGSGTRLTVV.